This TCR beta chain was captured by sequencing in a study of beta chain features in type 1 diabetes. Study-level findings and limits: Among all four CD4+ subsets, Type 1 diabetes patients had TCRB CDR3s that were moderately but significantly shorter.

Since all of the isolated RNA was reverse transcribed, expressed TCRB transcripts were what got sequenced. Clones were read by immunoSEQ multiplex PCR, and TCRdb kept only the in-frame ones, dropping some. The table has about 160,000 clones, around 8% seen once. Germline loops: CDR1 LGHNA, CDR2 YSLEER. V lost 2 bases and J 0 bases, leaving 16 bases between the germline ends. The CDR3 length is 17 residues. This clone came up a few times. Its antigen is undetermined. Sequenced: central memory CD4+ T cells from blood. This TCR came from a woman between 35 and 50 years old with type 1 diabetes. The chain combines TRBV4-3 with TRBJ2-5, with D perhaps matching TRBD2 (6 bases). Written as DNA, the CDR3 is TGCGCCAGCAGCCAACCACTGCGGGGCTCGTACCAAGAGACCCAGTACTTC. Protein sequence: CASSQPLRGSYQETQYF.